The 17 T cell receptor beta chains given below trace back to one sample, sequenced in a study of cytomegalovirus exposure and HLA in healthy donors. Here immunoSEQ multiplex PCR was the method, and the copy in TCRdb shows in-frame clones only, minus some. Of 75,000 to 85,000 clones detected, approximately 91% appear once; the ten largest clones hold approximately 2%. The sample consisted of PBMCs. Receptor source: a man aged 30 to 39 in good health and CMV-seronegative.

This clone was seen once. The chain uses TRBV7-8 and TRBJ2-7; 11 bases agree with TRBD1. The CDR3 is made up of 15 amino acids. The germline CDR1 and CDR2 sequences are SGHVS and FQNEAQ. V shed 4 bases, J shed 4 bases, and the junction held 6 bases outside the gene matches. CDR3 residues: CASSSPGQGVYEQYF. CDR3 in DNA: TGTGCCAGCAGCTCGCCGGGACAGGGGGTGTACGAGCAGTACTTC.

The rearrangement links TRBV18 to TRBJ2-3, with unresolved D. The CDR3 extends over 14 amino acids. Trimming took off 2 bases at V and 5 bases at J, with 11 bases between the two ends. Germline CDR1 reads KGHSH; CDR2 reads LQKENI. Here the CDR3 DNA reads TGTGCCAGCTCACCAAACTACGGCGGAGATACGCAGTATTTT. This encodes CASSPNYGGDTQYF.

The gene calls are TRBV5-1 and TRBJ1-2; D not certain. Germline values: CDR1 SGHRS, CDR2 YFSETQ. The V end was cut by 4 bases, the J end by 12 bases, with 7 bases between. This CDR3 has 9 residues. Here the CDR3 DNA reads TGCGCCAGCAGCCCCATCCACACCTTC. Its translation is CASSPIHTF.

This chain connects TRBV10-2 to TRBJ2-1; D gene ambiguous. CDR1 is WSHSY and CDR2 is SAAADI in the germline V gene. The CDR3 extends over 12 amino acids. Between the trimmed V and J ends, which lost 2 bases and 7 bases, there was a span of 6 bases. CDR3: CASSEDKNEQFF. CDR3 sequence (DNA): TGCGCCAGCAGTGAGGACAAGAATGAGCAGTTCTTC.

V and J are TRBV5-4 and TRBJ1-3; no clear D gene. V gave up 0 bases and J gave up 8 bases, with 15 bases separating them. This CDR3 is built from 15 residues. CDR1 and CDR2 from the germline V gene are SGHNT and YYREEE (reference sequence). CDR3 DNA sequence: TGTGCCAGCAGCTTGGACCTACGAGCGGTGGACACCATATATTTT. Amino acid sequence: CASSLDLRAVDTIYF. Using reference TRBV5-4 and TRBJ1-3 for the parts outside the CDR3, the full variable domain is ETGVTQSPTHLIKTRGQQVTLRCSSQSGHNTVSWYQQALGQGPQFIFQYYREEENGRGNFPPRFSGLQFPNYSSELNVNALELDDSALYLCASSLDLRAVDTIYFGEGSWLTVV.

The chain is built from TRBV7-9 and TRBJ1-6; unclear D gene. V dropped 3 bases and J dropped 8 bases, with 11 bases sitting between them. Per germline, CDR1 SEHNR and CDR2 FQNEAQ (reference sequence). The CDR3 is 14 residues long. CDR3 in amino acids: CASSFVRSDSPLHF. DNA of the CDR3: TGTGCCAGCAGCTTTGTGCGGTCGGATTCACCCCTCCACTTT.

This sequence joins TRBV11-2 and TRBJ2-2; 8 bases match TRBD2. V dropped 7 bases and J dropped 1; count of bases not matched to a gene: 11. The CDR3 spans 17 residues. CDR1 and CDR2 from the germline V gene are SGHAT and FQNNGV. CDR3 amino acids: CASTLISGGMNTGELFF. The CDR3 DNA sequence: TGTGCCAGCACCCTAATCTCGGGGGGGATGAACACCGGGGAGCTGTTTTTT.

The rearrangement uses TRBV18 and TRBJ2-7; no clear D. CDR3 length equals 16 residues. Germline assignment: CDR1 KGHSH and CDR2 LQKENI. The V end was cut by 3 bases, the J end by 3 bases, with 18 bases between. The CDR3 loop reads CASSPSFLNTNYEQYF. In nucleotides, the CDR3 is TGTGCCAGCTCACCTTCCTTTCTGAACACAAACTACGAGCAGTACTTC.

This clone was counted between two and nine times. This sample also contains other DNA sequences that code for the same CDR3. The V and J genes are TRBV18 and TRBJ2-7; TRBD2 aligns across 7 bases. The CDR3 has 14 amino acids. Trimming removed 1 base from V and 1 base from J; junction bases left unmatched: 1. The germline CDR1 and CDR2 sequences are KGHSH and LQKENI. CDR3 nucleotide sequence: TGTGCCAGCTCACCACAGGGAGGGTCCTACGAGCAGTACTTC. It encodes CASSPQGGSYEQYF. Full variable domain (missing parts from reference TRBV18 and TRBJ2-7): NAGVMQNPRHLVRRRGQEARLRCSPMKGHSHVYWYRQLPEEGLKFMVYLQKENIIDESGMPKERFSAEFPKEGPSILRIQQVVRGDSAAYFCASSPQGGSYEQYFGPGTRLTVT.

The V call is TRBV19, the J call TRBJ1-1; possible D gene TRBD1, 6 bases. Trimming stripped 5 bases from V and 3 bases from J, with 22 bases between. Germline V lookup: CDR1 LNHDA, CDR2 SQIVND (reference sequence). This CDR3 is built from 17 residues. The DNA of the CDR3 is TGTGCCAGTAGTGTACTGATGGGGGCAGTCGAGGACACTGAAGCTTTCTTT. It specifies CASSVLMGAVEDTEAFF.

The chain has TRBV5-6 and TRBJ1-3; D might be TRBD1 (5 bases). Trimming removed 4 bases at V and 0 bases at J, with 14 bases between. This CDR3 has 16 residues. In germline, CDR1 is SGHDT, CDR2 YYEEEE. The CDR3 is CASSATGPGSGNTIYF. The DNA for the CDR3 is TGTGCCAGCAGCGCAACAGGCCCGGGCTCTGGAAACACCATATATTTT. The variable domain in full, with the rest retrieved from reference TRBV5-6 and TRBJ1-3, is DAGVTQSPTHLIKTRGQQVTLRCSPKSGHDTVSWYQQALGQGPQFIFQYYEEEERQRGNFPDRFSGHQFPNYSSELNVNALLLGDSALYLCASSATGPGSGNTIYFGEGSWLTVV.

The genes are TRBV18 and TRBJ2-2; D is uncertain. CDR3 length: 16 residues. Germline V lookup: CDR1 KGHSH, CDR2 LQKENI. The V and J ends lost 4 bases and 0 bases respectively, with 12 bases between them. CDR3 DNA: TGTGCCAGCTCACGGAGCCTGGCGGCGAACACCGGGGAGCTGTTTTTT. Its translation is CASSRSLAANTGELFF.

The chain couples TRBV18 to TRBJ2-3, with 7 positions matching TRBD1. The V gene end was trimmed by 6 bases and the J gene end by 2 bases; junction bases not matched to a gene: 17. CDR1 is KGHSH and CDR2 is LQKENI in the germline V gene. The CDR3 sequence is 18 residues long. The CDR3 DNA is TGTGCCAGCTCCCGACCCTACAGGGACAGCCTCCTCACAGATACGCAGTATTTT. As protein: CASSRPYRDSLLTDTQYF.

The chain joins TRBV18 to TRBJ2-7, with D unresolved. This CDR3 is built from 14 residues. The V and J ends lost 2 bases and 5 bases respectively, with 13 bases between them. The germline V gene encodes CDR1 KGHSH and CDR2 LQKENI. The CDR3 region is CASSPGRSPDEQYF. Here the CDR3 DNA reads TGTGCCAGCTCACCAGGAAGGAGCCCCGACGAGCAGTACTTC.

V and J are TRBV6-4 and TRBJ2-7; weak D call: TRBD2 (5 bases). This CDR3 comprises 15 residues. The V end was cut by 6 bases, the J end by 3 bases, with 18 bases between. The germline V gene has CDR1 MRHNA and CDR2 SNTAGT. CDR3 sequence reads: CASSKRGPFGYEQYF. CDR3 bases: TGTGCCAGCAGCAAAAGAGGGCCATTTGGCTACGAGCAGTACTTC.

The V and J genes are TRBV7-6 and TRBJ2-1, with no clear D. This CDR3 is 13 amino acids long. Germline V CDR1 and CDR2: SGHVS, FNYEAQ. Deletions cut 4 bases from V and 7 bases from J, with 11 bases between. CDR3 protein: CASSSAVPNEQFF. The CDR3 nucleotides are TGTGCCAGCAGCTCCGCGGTCCCGAATGAGCAGTTCTTC.

A single count supports this clone. At one end the junction does not follow the germline gene, possibly because of a read error. V is TRBV5-4 and J is TRBJ2-1; TRBD2 is a possible D gene (5 bases). CDR1 is SGHNT and CDR2 is YYREEE in the germline V gene (reference sequence). CDR3 length: 11 residues. CDR3 sequence: CASSDYTEQFF. In DNA form, the CDR3 reads TGTGCCAGCAGCGACTACACTGAGCAGTTCTTC.